This TCR beta chain was retrieved from a study of regulatory T cells in long-lasting Graves disease. Construction of the TCR beta libraries employed iRepertoire HTBI primers in conjunction with Arm-PCR of CDR3 regions. TCRdb analysed the multiplex PCR reads with MiXCR anew, one entry per CDR3 protein. The repertoire includes 400,000 to 600,000 distinct CDR3 sequences, about 22% of them detected once, and more than 6% sits in the top ten. The time point denotes: persistent/refractory GD, antithyroid drugs over 5 years with positive TRAb. The TCR library used RNA extracted from PBMCs. This clonotype came up a few times. As yet, its antigen is unknown. This may come from a read error, since a much larger clone is one base off. Study-wide points: Study of thyroid tissue was not done, with only peripheral blood studied. Persistent patients shared more public clonotypes (2,741) than newly diagnosed patients (966). Persistent Graves' patients showed reduced TCR diversity versus newly diagnosed patients.

The sequencing here drew on peripheral blood mononuclear cells (PBMCs), taken when the disease was refractory, from a patient treated with antithyroid drugs. This clonotype originated in a female donor with Graves disease.

CDR3 protein: CASSLRGYGETRYF. CDR3 DNA sequence: TGTGCCAGCAGCTTGAGAGGGTATGGAGAGACCCGGTACTTC. V and J are TRBV7-2 and TRBJ2-5, with a weak D call TRBD2 (5 bases). The CDR3 extends over 14 amino acids. The germline V gene has CDR1 SGHTA and CDR2 FQGNSA. Together with reference TRBV7-2 and TRBJ2-5, the CDR3 gives the full variable domain: GAGVSQSPSNKVTEKGKDVELRCDPISGHTALYWYRQSLGQGLEFLIYFQGNSAPDKSGLPSDRFSAERTGGSVSTLTIQRTQQEDSAVYLCASSLRGYGETRYFGPGTRLLVL.